The 20 T cell receptor beta chains given below trace back to one sample, sequenced in a study of human T cells and chemical hapten exposure. One entry per CDR3 protein results from TCRdb running MiXCR on the RACE reads. Counted here are fewer than 100,000 distinct CDR3 sequences, around a tenth occurring once; the ten biggest clones make up 1.6%. Time point specified: patch test 2, 6 weeks after DPC sensitization. Treatment given: therapeutic diphenylcyclopropenone sensitization with weekly scalp DPC. The material was whole blood, obtained in connection with sensitization to the hapten diphenylcyclopropenone (DPC). These receptors were obtained from a young man with alopecia areata. Some clones in this sample may be carry-over from other donors' samples.

This clonotype has only a few counts. CDR3 loop: CSVVRGAFTEAFF. CDR3 coding DNA: TGCAGCGTTGTACGGGGGGCTTTTACTGAAGCTTTCTTT. The chain couples TRBV29-1 to TRBJ1-1; tentatively, D is TRBD1 (6 bases). CDR1 is SQVTM and CDR2 is ANQGSEA in the germline V gene. This CDR3 contains 13 residues. Trimming shortened V by 4 bases and J by 5 bases, and 14 bases separated the two germline ends.

This clonotype came up a few times. The rearrangement links TRBV11-2 to TRBJ1-4; 9 nucleotides match TRBD1. Germline trimming cut 5 bases from V and 7 bases from J; bases unmatched to any gene: 5. Per germline, CDR1 SGHAT and CDR2 FQNNGV. The CDR3 extends over 14 amino acids. The CDR3 sequence: CASSTDRGVEKLFF. CDR3 DNA sequence: TGTGCCAGCAGCACGGACAGGGGCGTTGAAAAACTGTTTTTT. Full variable domain (missing parts from reference TRBV11-2 and TRBJ1-4): EAGVAQSPRYKIIEKRQSVAFWCNPISGHATLYWYQQILGQGPKLLIQFQNNGVVDDSQLPKDRFSAERLKGVDSTLKIQPAKLEDSAVYLCASSTDRGVEKLFFGSGTQLSVL.

This clonotype was seen a few times. The chain uses TRBV11-3 and TRBJ1-1; D is uncertain. CDR1 SGHNT and CDR2 YENEEA come from the germline V gene. The CDR3 totals 14 residues. V lost 3 bases to trimming and J lost 1 base, with 9 bases between them. CDR3 in amino acids: CASSFGGENTEAFF. Written as DNA, the CDR3 is TGTGCCAGCAGCTTTGGAGGTGAGAACACTGAAGCTTTCTTT.

This clonotype came up many times. At one end the junction does not follow the germline gene, possibly because of a read error. CDR3 region: CASSQAWADYNSPLHF. The CDR3 DNA reads TGCGCCAGCAGTCAAGCTTGGGCGGACTATAATTCACCCCTCCACTTT. J is TRBJ1-6 and V is TRBV4-1; D unresolved. The CDR3 runs 16 residues. CDR1 MGHRA and CDR2 YSYEKL come from the germline V gene.

This clonotype occurred many times. The chain employs TRBV7-6 and TRBJ2-3; D ambiguous. V lost 1 base and J lost 4, with 3 bases in between. CDR3 length: 12 amino acids. Germline V lookup: CDR1 SGHVS, CDR2 FNYEAQ. CDR3 residues: CASSLGADTQYF. CDR3 in DNA: TGTGCCAGCAGCTTAGGGGCAGATACGCAGTATTTT.

V is TRBV7-2 and J is TRBJ2-7; D gene uncertain. Trimming took off 11 bases at V and 4 bases at J, with 9 bases between the two ends. CDR3 length: 10 amino acids. The V gene's germline CDR1 is SGHTA and CDR2 FQGNSA. The CDR3 region has the DNA TGTGCCCCAGTACCGTACGAGCAGTACTTC. Protein sequence: CAPVPYEQYF.

This clonotype showed up many times. The rearrangement links TRBV7-2 to TRBJ1-5; perhaps TRBD1 as D (5 bases). CDR1 SGHTA and CDR2 FQGNSA come from the germline V gene. The V and J ends lost 1 base and 6 bases respectively, with 10 bases between them. The CDR3 consists of 14 residues. The CDR3 spells CASSLEGSPQPQHF. The CDR3 DNA follows: TGTGCCAGCAGCTTAGAGGGGTCCCCTCAGCCCCAGCATTTT.

Ten or more counts support this clonotype. This rearrangement joins TRBV3-1 to TRBJ1-2; 11 bases align to TRBD1. Looked up from germline, CDR1 is LGHDT and CDR2 is YNNKEL (reference sequence). The CDR3 extends over 14 amino acids. J lost 7 bases, V lost 4 bases, and 5 bases had no gene match. The CDR3 DNA sequence: TGTGCCAGCAGCCGGGGACAGGGGGTTTCTGGCTACACCTTC. Translating gives CASSRGQGVSGYTF.

The chain employs TRBV9 and TRBJ1-1; 8 bases match TRBD1. Trimming removed 5 bases from V and 4 bases from J; junction bases left unmatched: 10. The CDR3 extends over 15 amino acids. Germline V gene sequence: CDR1 SGDLS, CDR2 YYNGEE. The CDR3 is CASSGVTGVGTEAFF. The DNA for the CDR3 is TGTGCCAGCAGTGGGGTGACAGGGGTTGGCACTGAAGCTTTCTTT.

This clonotype showed up many times. The rearrangement links TRBV28 to TRBJ1-2; 8 bases fit TRBD1. V lost 6 bases and J lost 0; bases outside the gene matches: 6. The CDR3 is 15 amino acids. CDR1 and CDR2 from the germline V gene are MDHEN and SYDVKM. The CDR3 loop is CASSPPGGSNYGYTF. Here the CDR3 DNA reads TGTGCCAGCAGCCCCCCAGGGGGCTCTAACTATGGCTACACCTTC.

This clonotype was observed many times. The chain couples TRBV6-2 or TRBV6-3 to TRBJ2-2; 9 bases agree with TRBD1. The V and J ends lost 7 bases and 4 bases, in that order; junction bases with no gene match: 10. The CDR3 consists of 16 residues. Germline CDR1 and CDR2: MNHEY and SVGEGT. CDR3 region: CASTERQGDGTGELFF. CDR3 coding DNA: TGTGCCAGCACCGAGAGACAGGGGGACGGCACCGGGGAGCTGTTTTTT.

The rearrangement joins TRBV7-9 to TRBJ2-7; D call uncertain. Germline loops: CDR1 SEHNR, CDR2 FQNEAQ (reference sequence). The CDR3 totals 11 residues. Trimming took 0 bases from V and 5 from J, leaving 2 bases between them. As DNA, the CDR3 is TGTGCCAGCAGCTTAGCCAACGAGCAGTACGTC. This translates into CASSLANEQYV.

This clonotype came up many times. The chain employs TRBV5-1 and TRBJ2-5; tentative D call: TRBD2 (6 bases). Between the trimmed V and J ends, which lost 5 bases and 4 bases, there was a span of 15 bases. CDR3 length: 14 amino acids. Germline values: CDR1 SGHRS, CDR2 YFSETQ. The CDR3 region is CASSRASDRETQYF. The CDR3 bases are TGCGCCAGCAGTCGAGCTAGCGACCGAGAGACCCAGTACTTC. The full variable domain, its missing parts supplied by reference TRBV5-1 and TRBJ2-5, is KAGVTQTPRYLIKTRGQQVTLSCSPISGHRSVSWYQQTPGQGLQFLFEYFSETQRNKGNFPGRFSGRQFSNSRSEMNVSTLELGDSALYLCASSRASDRETQYFGPGTRLLVL.

The table lists this clonotype with a few counts. The gene calls are TRBV7-2 and TRBJ1-6; perhaps TRBD1 as D (6 bases). The CDR3 runs to 16 residues. V lost 1 base, J lost 4 bases, and 11 bases lay in between. Germline loops: CDR1 SGHTA, CDR2 FQGNSA. The CDR3 protein is CASSLVGTQYNSPLHF. The CDR3 bases are TGTGCCAGCAGCTTAGTGGGGACACAGTATAATTCACCCCTCCACTTT.

This clonotype was seen a handful of times. The CDR3 bases are TGCAGCGCCGGGGACAGGGGGAACACCGGGGAGCTGTTTTTT. Translation gives CSAGDRGNTGELFF. This chain links TRBV29-1 with TRBJ2-2; 10 nucleotides match TRBD1. CDR3 length: 14 amino acids. V trimming: 7 bases; J trimming: 1 base; junction bases outside the gene matches: 3. Germline CDR1 reads SQVTM; CDR2 reads ANQGSEA.

The chain combines TRBV7-9 with TRBJ2-5; maybe TRBD1 (6 bases). The CDR3 length is 16 residues. Per germline, CDR1 SEHNR and CDR2 FQNEAQ (reference sequence). V lost 0 bases and J lost 4, with 15 bases in between. In DNA form, the CDR3 reads TGTGCCAGCAGCTTAGCGGGCAGGGGACCGCTAGAGACCCAGTACTTC. Residues: CASSLAGRGPLETQYF.

This clonotype was detected only a few times. This chain connects TRBV5-1 to TRBJ1-2; possible D gene TRBD1, 5 bases. Germline values: CDR1 SGHRS, CDR2 YFSETQ. The CDR3 is 14 amino acids. Trimming shortened V by 5 bases and J by 3 bases, and 14 bases separated the two germline ends. DNA of the CDR3: TGCGCCAGCAGGAGAGAACAGGCCCACTATGGCTACACCTTC. Protein sequence: CASRREQAHYGYTF.

The gene calls are TRBV5-4 and TRBJ2-5, with TRBD2 identical over 8 bases. Germline assignment: CDR1 SGHNT and CDR2 YYREEE (reference sequence). The CDR3 sequence is 15 residues long. J lost 4 bases, V lost 2 bases, and 7 bases had no gene match. In DNA form, the CDR3 reads TGTGCCAGCAGCTTAGACGGGGGGGCCGGAGAGACCCAGTACTTC. Translating it yields CASSLDGGAGETQYF.

This clonotype has just a few counts. The chain recombines TRBV7-9 with TRBJ2-7, with D uncertain. The length of the CDR3 is 14 residues. V was cut by 1 base and J by 3 bases, with 10 bases left in between. Germline CDR1 and CDR2: SEHNR and FQNEAQ (reference sequence). CDR3 DNA sequence: TGTGCCAGCAGCTTAGTTGGGCAGCACTACGAGCAGTACGTC. Protein sequence: CASSLVGQHYEQYV.

The chain has TRBV7-2 and TRBJ1-4; no clear D gene. This CDR3 region has 15 residues. Germline loops: CDR1 SGHTA, CDR2 FQGNSA. V dropped 2 bases and J dropped 7 bases, with 14 bases sitting between them. The CDR3 DNA reads as TGTGCCAGCAGCTTATCTTCACGGACTTTTGAAAAACTGTTTTTT. It encodes CASSLSSRTFEKLFF.